The 16 T cell receptor beta chains given below trace back to one sample, sequenced in a study. TCRdb passed the 5' RACE reads through MiXCR, listing each CDR3 protein once. In the table there are around 7,000 distinct CDR3 sequences, around 37% of which are singletons. Sequencing was done on a sample of memory CD4+ T cells sorted from blood. This sample's subset: memory CD4+ T cells, CD4+CD45RO+CD25-. These receptors were taken from a female donor with breast cancer.

CDR3 DNA: TGTGCCAGCAGCCAAGGGACAGTCGAAAAACTGTTTTTT. Encoded protein: CASSQGTVEKLFF. This sequence joins TRBV3-1 and TRBJ1-4; the D gene is possibly TRBD1 (6 bases). The CDR3 has 13 amino acids. V gave up 1 base and J gave up 8 bases, with 8 bases separating them. In germline, CDR1 is LGHDT, CDR2 YNNKEL (reference sequence).

Notes on this clonotype: A junction end diverges from the germline sequence, so it may reflect a read error. The chain is built from TRBV30 and TRBJ1-2, with TRBD1 matching over 8 bases. Germline-derived CDR1 and CDR2 are GTSNPN and SVGIG (reference sequence). CDR3 length equals 14 residues. CDR3 nucleotide sequence: TGTGCCTGGAGTGAAGCAGGGGGCCCCTATGGCAACACCTTC. The encoded protein is CAWSEAGGPYGNTF.

This clonotype showed up just a few times. The CDR3 region is CASSRDRDQPQHF. Written as DNA, the CDR3 is TGTGCCAGCAGCCGCGACAGGGACCAGCCCCAGCATTTT. The rearrangement uses TRBV7-9 and TRBJ1-5; 7 bases are shared with TRBD1. From germline, CDR1 is SEHNR and CDR2 FQNEAQ (reference sequence). J lost 7 bases, V lost 5 bases, and 5 bases had no gene match. The CDR3 is 13 residues long.

This clonotype was seen more than once but under ten times. This chain connects TRBV20-1 to TRBJ2-5; the D gene could be TRBD1 or TRBD2 (5 bases each). Trimming left V 2 bases short and J 1 base short, with 11 bases between. Germline V gene lookup returns CDR1 DFQATT and CDR2 SNEGSKA (reference sequence). This CDR3 is 14 amino acids long. The CDR3 loop is CSARTGRIQETQYF. The CDR3 DNA is TGCAGTGCTAGAACGGGACGGATCCAAGAGACCCAGTACTTC.

This clonotype was observed a few times. The chain couples TRBV7-2 to TRBJ2-4, with D possibly matching TRBD1 (5 bases). The CDR3 extends over 13 amino acids. V lost 1 base, J lost 6 bases, and 7 bases lay in between. Germline V CDR1 and CDR2: SGHTA, FQGNSA. CDR3 residues: CASSLGDRNIQYF. As DNA, the CDR3 is TGTGCCAGCAGCTTAGGAGACAGAAACATTCAGTACTTC. The complete variable domain, with remaining parts taken from reference TRBV7-2 and TRBJ2-4, reads GAGVSQSPSNKVTEKGKDVELRCDPISGHTALYWYRQSLGQGLEFLIYFQGNSAPDKSGLPSDRFSAERTGGSVSTLTIQRTQQEDSAVYLCASSLGDRNIQYFGAGTRLSVL.

This clonotype has just one count. This chain joins TRBV28 and TRBJ2-7; 9 nucleotides line up with TRBD1. J lost 4 bases, V lost 6 bases, and 19 bases had no gene match. The germline gives CDR1 MDHEN, CDR2 SYDVKM. The CDR3 is made up of 18 amino acids. CDR3 bases: TGTGCCAGCAGCCCGCCCGGGACAGGGTATTCAACAGGGTACGAGCAGTACTTC. The encoded protein is CASSPPGTGYSTGYEQYF. Complete variable domain (other parts from reference TRBV28 and TRBJ2-7): DVKVTQSSRYLVKRTGEKVFLECVQDMDHENMFWYRQDPGLGLRLIYFSYDVKMKEKGDIPEGYSVSREKKERFSLILESASTNQTSMYLCASSPPGTGYSTGYEQYFGPGTRLTVT.

The V gene is TRBV7-2, the J gene TRBJ2-7, with no clear D. Between the trimmed V and J ends, which lost 0 bases and 7 bases, there was a span of 16 bases. The germline gives CDR1 SGHTA, CDR2 FQGNSA. This CDR3 is built from 15 residues. CDR3 DNA: TGTGCCAGCAGCTTAGCCCCCGGACCCGCTCGGGAGCAGTACTTC. Its protein is CASSLAPGPAREQYF.

This chain joins TRBV6-5 and TRBJ1-2, with TRBD1 matching over 7 bases. This CDR3 comprises 13 residues. Trimming cost V 6 bases and J 2 bases; bases outside gene matches: 3. Germline CDR1 reads MNHEY; CDR2 reads SVGAGI. The CDR3 DNA reads as TGTGCCAGCAGCTTACAGGGGAACTATGGCTACACCTTC. Residues: CASSLQGNYGYTF.

This chain uses TRBV2 with TRBJ1-4; no definite D call. CDR3 length: 12 amino acids. CDR1 and CDR2 (germline): SNHLY, FYNNEI. V gave up 5 bases and J gave up 3 bases, with 4 bases separating them. Here the CDR3 reads CASSNSNEKLFF. The DNA of the CDR3 is TGTGCCAGCAGTAATTCTAATGAAAAACTGTTTTTT.

The gene calls are TRBV6-1 and TRBJ1-6; D is uncertain. V lost 4 bases and J lost 9, with 22 bases in between. CDR1 is MNHNS, CDR2 SASEGT, per germline. CDR3 length equals 17 residues. CDR3 in DNA: TGTGCCAGCAGTGCAACATCGATGCCAGTGACGGGTTCACCCCTCCACTTT. Translating it yields CASSATSMPVTGSPLHF.

Notes on this clonotype: Since the CDR3 does not end with the conserved phenylalanine or tryptophan, this likely comes from a read error. This sequence joins TRBV6-2 or TRBV6-3 and TRBJ2-7; 12 nucleotides agree with TRBD2. V gave up 6 bases and J gave up 4 bases; unmatched junction bases: 7. CDR1 and CDR2 from the germline V gene are MNHEY and SVGEGT. This CDR3 is 15 amino acids long. CDR3 coding DNA: TGTGCCAGCAGGGCCGGGACTAGCGGGCCGTACGAGCAGTACTGC. This translates into CASRAGTSGPYEQYC.

J is TRBJ2-3 and V is TRBV5-5; 11 nucleotides match TRBD2. The CDR3 is 16 residues long. Trimming took 4 bases from V and 2 from J; bases not matched to a gene: 6. Germline values: CDR1 SGHKS, CDR2 YYEKEE (reference sequence). DNA for the CDR3: TGTGCCAGCAGCATAGGGACTAGCGGATACACAGATACGCAGTATTTT. This codes for CASSIGTSGYTDTQYF.

In the case of this clonotype: Its ends do not fully match the called genes, so a read error is possible. V is TRBV20-1 and J is TRBJ1-1; TRBD1 might be the D (6 bases). The CDR3 runs 13 residues. CDR1 and CDR2 from the germline V gene are DFQATT and SNEGSKA (reference sequence). Here the CDR3 DNA reads TGCAATGCTCAGGCGGGACATCACACTGAAGCTTTCTTT. Residues: CNAQAGHHTEAFF.

This clonotype was seen a handful of times. This rearrangement joins TRBV9 to TRBJ2-3; no reliable D call. CDR3 length equals 12 residues. The germline gives CDR1 SGDLS, CDR2 YYNGEE. V lost 0 bases to trimming and J lost 5 bases, with 4 bases between them. The chain's CDR3 is CASSVGVDTQYF. Here the CDR3 DNA reads TGTGCCAGCAGCGTAGGGGTAGATACGCAGTATTTT.

V is TRBV6-6 and J is TRBJ2-1; D is ambiguous. V lost 5 bases, J lost 6 bases, and 5 bases lay in between. The CDR3 totals 11 residues. The germline V gene has CDR1 MNHNY and CDR2 SVGAGI (reference sequence). The CDR3 nucleotides are TGTGCCAGCAGTGAGCTCAATGAGCAGTTCTTC. This encodes CASSELNEQFF.

The chain employs TRBV20-1 and TRBJ1-2, with TRBD1 as a possible D gene (5 bases). V was pared by 0 bases and J by 12 bases, with 14 bases between. CDR1 is DFQATT and CDR2 is SNEGSKA in the germline V gene (reference sequence). The CDR3 loop spans 12 amino acids. CDR3 DNA: TGCAGTGCTAGAGATCGGGGGAGCTACCACACCTTC. It specifies CSARDRGSYHTF.